Only one count was recorded for the clone carrying this TCR beta chain. This entry belongs to a study of blood T cell repertoires in COVID-19. The germline V gene has CDR1 KGHDR and CDR2 SFDVKD. V was clipped by 3 bases and J by 6 bases, with 6 bases between them. The CDR3 spans 12 residues. Generated by immunoSEQ multiplex PCR, the TCRdb table keeps only in-frame clones and is missing some. Among some 260,000 clones, about 81% were seen once, and the ten largest hold approximately 4.5%. The receptor was isolated from a man aged 25 to 40 with acute COVID-19. This chain connects TRBV24-1 to TRBJ2-3; no clear D. The specimen sequenced was PBMCs or T cells enriched from blood (not recorded which). DNA for the CDR3: TGTGCCACCAGTGATCTCGGGGATACGCAGTATTTT. It encodes CATSDLGDTQYF.